These T cell receptor beta chains were read from a single sample in a study of blood T cell repertoires in COVID-19. Libraries were prepared by immunoSEQ multiplex PCR; TCRdb keeps only in-frame clonotypes and omits some of them. The sample shows about 74,000 clones, 84% of them seen only once. Sequenced: peripheral blood. These receptors originate from a human donor in a cohort sampled during active COVID-19. CDR3s include the opening cysteine and the closing phenylalanine or tryptophan. A D gene is named only where the DNA matches it firmly. Expanded clones get a size class; other rows say once, few or many, or leave the size out.

V gene	D gene	clone size	J gene	CDR3 protein	CDR3 DNA
TRBV5-1	NA	NA	TRBJ2-2	CASKQGTNTGELFF	TGCGCCAGCAAGCAGGGGACAAATACCGGGGAGCTGTTTTTT
TRBV20-1	NA	NA	TRBJ2-1	CSAGGFNEQFF	TGCAGTGCAGGGGGTTTCAATGAGCAGTTCTTC
TRBV5-8	NA	few	TRBJ2-7	CASSFNEQYF	TGTGCCAGCAGCTTTAATGAGCAGTACTTC
TRBV6-6	TRBD1	NA	TRBJ1-1	CASSRLPGGAVNTEAFF	TGTGCCAGCAGTCGACTTCCAGGGGGCGCGGTTAACACTGAAGCTTTCTTT
TRBV19	TRBD1	NA	TRBJ1-4	CASSPSGQAPWATNEKLFF	TGTGCCAGTAGTCCATCGGGACAGGCACCCTGGGCAACTAATGAAAAACTGTTTTTT
TRBV25-1	NA	NA	TRBJ1-1	CASSSLGFTEAFF	TGTGCCAGCAGCTCTCTAGGTTTCACTGAAGCTTTCTTT
TRBV7-3	NA	few	TRBJ2-7	CASSLSRGSSYEQYF	TGTGCCAGCAGCCTCTCGAGAGGGAGCTCCTACGAGCAGTACTTC
TRBV4-1	TRBD1	NA	TRBJ2-2	CASSQSVRTGDGELFF	TGCGCCAGCAGCCAGTCTGTCCGGACAGGGGACGGGGAGCTGTTTTTT
TRBV6-5	NA	NA	TRBJ1-4	CASSPTREKLFF	TGTGCCAGCAGCCCCACCAGGGAAAAACTGTTTTTT
TRBV28	NA	NA	TRBJ2-7	CASSGAYEQYF	TGTGCCAGCAGTGGTGCGTATGAGCAGTACTTC
TRBV7-9	NA	few	TRBJ2-1	CASSHPGQGNEQFF	TGTGCCAGCAGCCATCCGGGCCAGGGTAATGAGCAGTTCTTC
TRBV5-1	TRBD2	NA	TRBJ2-3	CASSRGLAGDTDTQYF	TGCGCCAGCAGCAGGGGACTAGCGGGGGACACAGATACGCAGTATTTT
TRBV25-1	NA	NA	TRBJ1-6	CASSVRGVRNSPLHF	TGTGCCAGCAGTGTTCGGGGTGTCCGGAATTCACCCCTCCACTTT
TRBV3-1/TRBV3-2	NA	NA	TRBJ1-1	CASSQEAPNTEAFF	TGTGCCAGCAGCCAAGAAGCGCCGAACACTGAAGCTTTCTTT
TRBV6-1	NA	NA	TRBJ1-2	CASSEAYRGYTF	TGTGCCAGCAGTGAAGCCTACAGGGGCTACACCTTC
TRBV19	TRBD1	once	TRBJ1-5	CASSSPGGTGGLQPQHF	TGTGCCAGTAGTTCCCCGGGTGGGACAGGGGGCCTTCAGCCCCAGCATTTT
TRBV4-1	TRBD1	once	TRBJ2-2	CASRETGANTGELFF	TGCGCCAGCCGCGAGACAGGGGCGAACACCGGGGAGCTGTTTTTT
TRBV15	NA	few	TRBJ1-2	CATSRDRGRYGYTF	TGTGCCACCAGCAGGGACAGAGGACGCTATGGCTACACCTTC
TRBV10-3	TRBD2	few	TRBJ2-1	CAISMGLAGDNEQFF	TGTGCCATCAGCATGGGACTAGCGGGGGACAATGAGCAGTTCTTC
TRBV27	TRBD2	NA	TRBJ2-5	CASSLGIAGTVETQYF	TGTGCCAGCAGTTTAGGGATAGCGGGGACGGTTGAGACCCAGTACTTC
TRBV5-1	TRBD1	NA	TRBJ1-4	CASSLDGQVFEKLFF	TGCGCCAGCAGCTTGGACGGACAGGTGTTTGAAAAACTGTTTTTT
TRBV6-1	NA	few	TRBJ1-2	CASSDWAPPYGYTF	TGTGCCAGCAGTGATTGGGCACCTCCGTATGGCTACACCTTC
TRBV30	TRBD1	NA	TRBJ1-5	CAWSVTGADNQPQHF	TGTGCCTGGAGTGTAACAGGGGCGGACAATCAGCCCCAGCATTTT
TRBV30	NA	NA	TRBJ1-1	CACETGLPFF	TGTGCCTGCGAGACAGGCTTGCCTTTCTTT
TRBV7-9	NA	NA	TRBJ1-4	CASSTTRGSGEKLFF	TGTGCCAGCAGCACTACCAGGGGATCTGGGGAAAAACTGTTTTTT
TRBV11-3	NA	once	TRBJ2-1	CASSPAGASYNEQFF	TGTGCCAGCAGCCCAGCGGGCGCCTCCTACAATGAGCAGTTCTTC
TRBV9	NA	NA	TRBJ1-5	CASHSLGPGNQPQHF	TGTGCCAGCCATTCACTAGGGCCGGGGAATCAGCCCCAGCATTTT
TRBV9	TRBD1	NA	TRBJ1-1	CASSVATGGYTEAFF	TGTGCCAGCAGCGTAGCTACAGGGGGCTACACTGAAGCTTTCTTT
TRBV30	NA	NA	TRBJ1-2	CAWTLDYGYTF	TGTGCCTGGACACTCGACTATGGCTACACCTTC
TRBV5-4	NA	NA	TRBJ2-5	CASSIPGVLGETQYF	TGTGCCAGCAGCATCCCAGGGGTTTTGGGGGAGACCCAGTACTTC
TRBV2	NA	few	TRBJ1-2	CASRLRSPPHGYTF	TGTGCCAGCAGGCTGCGGTCTCCGCCCCATGGCTACACCTTC
TRBV19	NA	NA	TRBJ2-5	CASSIEQAGTQYF	TGTGCCAGTAGTATAGAGCAGGCGGGGACCCAGTACTTC
TRBV3-1/TRBV3-2	TRBD1	NA	TRBJ1-2	CASSHDRDRGSPNYGYTF	TGTGCCAGCAGCCATGACCGGGACAGGGGGTCGCCGAACTATGGCTACACCTTC
TRBV9	TRBD1	NA	TRBJ1-2	CASSAGQGEVGYTF	TGTGCCAGCAGCGCAGGACAGGGAGAGGTTGGCTACACCTTC
TRBV5-1	TRBD2	NA	TRBJ2-7	CASSLTGTSGQKSPYEQYF	TGCGCCAGCAGCTTGACCGGGACTAGTGGCCAAAAGAGTCCCTACGAGCAGTACTTC
TRBV3-1/TRBV3-2	NA	NA	TRBJ2-1	CASSLDTSPGLMNEQFF	TGTGCCAGCAGCCTGGACACTAGCCCCGGGTTGATGAATGAGCAGTTCTTC
TRBV6-5	TRBD2	once	TRBJ2-2	CASRRGTGELFF	TGTGCCAGCAGGCGGGGGACCGGGGAGCTGTTTTTT
TRBV21-1	NA	NA	TRBJ2-7	CATPSNLDRGLYEQYF	TGTGCCACACCTTCAAATTTGGACAGGGGACTATACGAGCAGTACTTC
TRBV3-1/TRBV3-2	NA	NA	TRBJ1-1	CASSQRELGQAFF	TGTGCCAGCAGCCAAAGGGAGTTAGGTCAAGCTTTCTTT
TRBV28	NA	NA	TRBJ2-5	CASSPSFESKETQYF	TGTGCCAGCAGTCCCTCCTTTGAGAGTAAAGAGACCCAGTACTTC
TRBV19	TRBD1	NA	TRBJ1-2	CASSPGQGNYGYTF	TGTGCCAGTAGCCCTGGACAGGGGAACTATGGCTACACCTTC
TRBV12-5	NA	few	TRBJ2-1	CASGLRTGLDEQFF	TGTGCTAGTGGTTTGCGAACAGGGTTAGATGAGCAGTTCTTC
TRBV12-3/TRBV12-4	NA	NA	TRBJ1-5	CASSFSTGQPQHF	TGTGCCAGCAGTTTTTCGACAGGTCAGCCCCAGCATTTT
TRBV7-9	TRBD2	NA	TRBJ2-2	CASSLAPGTSAGELFF	TGTGCCAGCAGCTTAGCCCCCGGGACTAGCGCCGGGGAGCTGTTTTTT
TRBV19	NA	NA	TRBJ2-4	CASSIRGDIQYF	TGTGCCAGTAGTATCAGGGGCGACATTCAGTACTTC
TRBV5-1	TRBD1	few	TRBJ2-3	CASSLGDRDTQYF	TGCGCCAGCAGCTTGGGGGACAGGGATACGCAGTATTTT
TRBV18	TRBD1	NA	TRBJ2-3	CASSPQPPGQGALDTQYF	TGTGCCAGCTCACCACAACCCCCGGGACAGGGGGCGTTAGATACGCAGTATTTT
TRBV5-1	TRBD1	NA	TRBJ1-1	CASADLQGASTEAFF	TGCGCCAGCGCCGACCTACAGGGGGCGAGCACTGAAGCTTTCTTT
TRBV12-5	TRBD2	NA	TRBJ2-3	CASGPPGGYTDTQYF	TGTGCTAGTGGTCCGCCGGGGGGATACACAGATACGCAGTATTTT
TRBV6-1	NA	NA	TRBJ2-6	CASSEEGILFGANVLTF	TGTGCCAGCAGTGAAGAGGGGATACTGTTTGGGGCCAACGTCCTGACTTTC
TRBV5-5	NA	NA	TRBJ1-6	CASSAGRTENNSPLHF	TGTGCCAGCAGCGCCGGCAGGACAGAAAATAATTCACCCCTCCACTTT
TRBV10-3	NA	NA	TRBJ1-6	CAISEGHPISPLHF	TGTGCCATCAGTGAGGGACACCCGATATCACCCCTCCACTTT
TRBV7-2	NA	NA	TRBJ1-5	CASSLLGQGLQPQHF	TGTGCCAGCAGCTTATTGGGGCAGGGTTTGCAGCCCCAGCATTTT
TRBV18	TRBD1	once	TRBJ2-7	CASSPTGESFSEQYF	TGTGCCAGCTCACCGACAGGGGAGTCTTTTAGCGAGCAGTACTTC
TRBV5-1	TRBD1	once	TRBJ1-2	CASSWGGPGTGSLDGYTF	TGCGCCAGCAGCTGGGGAGGCCCGGGGACAGGAAGCTTGGATGGCTACACCTTC
TRBV3-1/TRBV3-2	NA	few	TRBJ1-6	CASSHFRGYEDSPLHF	TGTGCCAGCAGCCATTTTCGAGGGTACGAGGATTCACCCCTCCACTTT
TRBV15	TRBD2	NA	TRBJ2-5	CATSRVLGGGRHQETQYF	TGTGCCACCAGCAGAGTACTGGGGGGGGGTCGGCACCAAGAGACCCAGTACTTC
TRBV7-8	NA	NA	TRBJ1-1	CASSLKSQGTEAFF	TGTGCCAGCAGCCTAAAGAGTCAGGGCACTGAAGCTTTCTTT
TRBV2	NA	once	TRBJ1-1	CASSAQDVGEAFF	TGTGCCAGCAGTGCACAGGACGTCGGTGAAGCTTTCTTT
TRBV20-1	NA	few	TRBJ1-6	CSARVEGALHF	TGCAGTGCTAGAGTTGAAGGGGCCCTCCACTTT